The clone carrying this TCR beta chain was observed a few times. Its antigen is as yet unknown. The CDR3 has 12 residues. The junction had 1 base not matched to a gene; V was cut back by 10 bases and J by 5 bases. The data stem from a study of post-analysis software for immune sequencing data. Turning to the study itself: Clinical courses comprised relapsing-remitting, secondary progressive and progressive-relapsing multiple sclerosis.

Libraries were made from TCR beta cDNA, and they carried unique molecular identifiers. Input amounts of 1 to 10 million T cells were used. These gave 500,000 or so cDNA molecules, so each molecule approximated one T cell. TCRdb reanalysed the PCR reads using MiXCR and keeps one entry per CDR3 protein. Of a few hundred thousand distinct CDR3 sequences listed, approximately 45% are singletons. Whole-study findings and limits: With TRBV5-6, TRBV5-1 and TRBV20-1 included, roughly five TRBV segments were more frequent in patients than in controls. When compared against controls, multiple sclerosis patients showed significantly lower normalized Chao1 diversity.

The sequencing sample was made of blood. V and J are TRBV12-3 or TRBV12-4 and TRBJ1-6; 8 positions agree with TRBD1. This TCR came from a girl aged 10 to 17 with multiple sclerosis. Written as DNA, the CDR3 is TGTGCCACACAGGGGGATAATTCACCCCTCCACTTT. Protein sequence: CATQGDNSPLHF.